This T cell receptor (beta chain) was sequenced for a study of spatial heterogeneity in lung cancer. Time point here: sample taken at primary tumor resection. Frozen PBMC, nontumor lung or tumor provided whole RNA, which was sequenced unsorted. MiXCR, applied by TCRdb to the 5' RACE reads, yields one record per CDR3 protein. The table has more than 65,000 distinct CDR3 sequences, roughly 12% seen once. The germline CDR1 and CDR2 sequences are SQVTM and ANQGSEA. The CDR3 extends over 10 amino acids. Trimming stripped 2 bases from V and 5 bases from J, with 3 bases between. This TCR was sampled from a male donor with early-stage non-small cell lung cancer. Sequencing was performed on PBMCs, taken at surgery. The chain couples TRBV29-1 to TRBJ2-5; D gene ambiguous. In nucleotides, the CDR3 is TGCAGCGTTGAAATCGAGACCCAGTACTTC. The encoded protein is CSVEIETQYF.